The text below deals with one TCR beta chain. The antigen remains undetermined. Assay used: immunoSEQ multiplex PCR; TCRdb lists only in-frame clones, some missing. The top ten clones hold about 1.5% of a sample with some 1 million clones, about 77% of them seen once. The CDR3 is made up of 14 amino acids. The germline V and J ends were trimmed by 1 base and 2 bases, with 7 bases remaining between them. Germline CDR1 is SGHRS and CDR2 is YFSETQ. These data come from a study of shared clonotypes between healthy human individuals. Findings of the study overall: Since donors were few, the genetic and exposure-history diversity represented was limited.

The rearrangement uses TRBV5-1 and TRBJ2-4; tentatively, D is TRBD2 (5 bases). Input material: memory CD4+ T cells sorted from blood. Indicated subset: CD45RA-negative fraction. The receptor was derived from a young man in good health. The CDR3 DNA reads as TGCGCCAGCAGCTTGACTAGTACCAAAAACATTCAGTACTTC. It translates to CASSLTSTKNIQYF.